This T cell receptor beta chain is from a study of early T cells in non-severe SARS-CoV-2 infection. Across the study: RNA in bulk from unsorted whole blood was sequenced, and chains were unpaired.

Using its own MiXCR run on the 5' RACE reads, TCRdb lists one record per CDR3 protein. The sample lists around 80,000 distinct CDR3 sequences; 10% were seen once. This clonotype has at least ten counts. The TCR comes from an adult who was a healthcare worker with PCR-confirmed SARS-CoV-2 infection or an uninfected control (not recorded which). The sample consisted of whole blood, taken at baseline.

The CDR3 bases are TGTGCCAGCAGGGGAGGGTCTTTGGGGTCCAATGAGCAGTTCTTC. Its protein is CASRGGSLGSNEQFF. The genes are TRBV6-1 and TRBJ2-1; 7 nucleotides agree with TRBD2. V lost 6 bases and J lost 6; bases outside the gene matches: 11. Per germline, CDR1 MNHNS and CDR2 SASEGT. CDR3 size: 15 residues.